Here is one TCR beta chain with its context. Antigen: not known. This CDR3 has 14 amino acids. This sample is part of a study of stem cell transplantation in POMP-related autoinflammatory disease. Across the study: Hypothesis: faulty thymoproteasomes impair CD8+ T-cell selection, skewing TRB repertoires. Through one year post-transplant, neutrophils and platelets were 100% of graft donor origin. Before transplant, CD4+ T cells skewed naive and CD8+ proportions were low. Study outcomes and limitations: In PRAID patients, the number of distinct TRB V-J gene pairings was restricted.

Only in-frame clones appear in the TCRdb table, and some are missing; sequencing was by immunoSEQ multiplex PCR. The table lists some 2,200 clones, more than 75% of them singletons. Sequencing was performed on Tregs from PBMCs, taken after stem cell transplantation. The chain uses TRBV21-1 and TRBJ1-3; TRBD1, the table's D call, lacks a check against the DNA. TRBV21-1 corresponds to a pseudogene. The TCR comes from a human patient with POMP-related autoinflammation and immune dysregulation (PRAID). The graft donor may account for some of the T cells. The CDR3 region has the DNA TGTGCCAGCAGCAATCCCCACTCTGGAAACACCATATATTTT. It specifies CASSNPHSGNTIYF.